These T cell receptor beta chains were read from a single sample in a study of human T cells and chemical hapten exposure. TCRdb fed the 5' RACE reads into MiXCR, producing one record per CDR3 protein. This repertoire shows 150,000 or so distinct CDR3 sequences, over 3.5% found once; its top ten account for around 1.5%. These receptors were collected from a female donor in good health. CDR3s include the opening cysteine and the closing phenylalanine or tryptophan. D genes are given only for firm matches. The listing skips clone size in some rows; elsewhere it reads once, few, many or a size class.

clone_size: many
d_call: .
v_call: TRBV12-3/TRBV12-4
j_call: TRBJ1-2
cdr3_aa: CASSVWGQNYGYTF
cdr3_nt: TGTGCCAGCAGTGTCTGGGGGCAGAACTATGGCTACACCTTC

clone_size: many
d_call: TRBD1
v_call: TRBV12-3/TRBV12-4
j_call: TRBJ1-5
cdr3_aa: CASSLTGGTGNQPQHF
cdr3_nt: TGTGCCAGCAGCCTTACAGGGGGCACTGGAAATCAGCCCCAGCATTTT

clone_size: many
d_call: .
v_call: TRBV12-3/TRBV12-4
j_call: TRBJ1-5
cdr3_aa: CASSFTGLKNQPQHF
cdr3_nt: TGTGCCAGCAGTTTCACAGGGCTAAAGAATCAGCCCCAGCATTTT

clone_size: many
d_call: TRBD1
v_call: TRBV29-1
j_call: TRBJ2-3
cdr3_aa: CSATSGTDLYF
cdr3_nt: TGCAGCGCCACGTCCGGGACAGACCTGTATTTT

clone_size: many
d_call: .
v_call: TRBV3-1
j_call: TRBJ1-2
cdr3_aa: CASSQWTDYGYTF
cdr3_nt: TGTGCCAGCAGCCAATGGACAGACTATGGCTACACCTTC

clone_size: many
d_call: .
v_call: TRBV5-1
j_call: TRBJ1-3
cdr3_aa: CASSLGQDGNTIYF
cdr3_nt: TGCGCCAGCAGCTTGGGTCAGGACGGAAACACCATATATTTT

clone_size: .
d_call: .
v_call: TRBV4-2
j_call: TRBJ2-5
cdr3_aa: CASSQDRAGRETQYF
cdr3_nt: TGTGCCAGCAGCCAAGATAGAGCCGGTCGAGAGACCCAGTACTTC

clone_size: many
d_call: .
v_call: TRBV28
j_call: TRBJ1-5
cdr3_aa: CASSLTSWDQPQHF
cdr3_nt: TGTGCCAGCAGTTTAACGTCTTGGGATCAGCCCCAGCATTTT

clone_size: .
d_call: TRBD2
v_call: TRBV4-1
j_call: TRBJ2-5
cdr3_aa: CASSQDPPTSGLETQYF
cdr3_nt: TGCGCCAGCAGCCAAGATCCCCCTACTAGCGGTTTAGAGACCCAGTACTTC

clone_size: few
d_call: TRBD1
v_call: TRBV7-2
j_call: TRBJ1-5
cdr3_aa: CASSSGTGGCGQPQHF
cdr3_nt: TGTGCCAGCAGCTCCGGGACAGGGGGGTGCGGTCAGCCCCAGCATTTT

clone_size: many
d_call: .
v_call: TRBV5-4
j_call: TRBJ2-5
cdr3_aa: CASSPARERQETQYF
cdr3_nt: TGTGCCAGCAGCCCGGCACGGGAGCGCCAAGAGACCCAGTACTTC